These 9 T cell receptor beta chains were sequenced from one sample in a study of multiple sclerosis patients with progressive multifocal leukoencephalopathy. Repertoires were generated with immunoSEQ multiplex PCR, while TCRdb's copy carries only in-frame clones and drops some. The sample has tens of thousands of clones; roughly 90% are singletons. The time point is: before natalizumab initiation. The material sequenced was PBMCs. These receptors originate from a human donor with multiple sclerosis.

The chain is built from TRBV2 and TRBJ2-4; tentatively, D is TRBD1 (5 bases). Trimming took 4 bases from V and 0 from J, leaving 13 bases between them. CDR3 length: 16 residues. The V gene's germline CDR1 is SNHLY and CDR2 FYNNEI. CDR3 sequence reads: CASSAQARLAKNIQYF. In DNA, the CDR3 is TGTGCCAGCAGTGCACAGGCCCGACTAGCCAAAAACATTCAGTACTTC.

The chain uses TRBV5-8 and TRBJ2-3; maybe TRBD1 (5 bases). Germline V CDR1 and CDR2: SGHTS, YDEGEE. Trimming stripped 4 bases from V and 0 bases from J, with 9 bases between. This CDR3 has 14 amino acids. CDR3 in DNA: TGTGCCAGCAGCACCAGGGTTAGCACAGATACGCAGTATTTT. This encodes CASSTRVSTDTQYF.

The chain couples TRBV2 to TRBJ2-3, with TRBD2 matching over 14 bases. V was clipped by 6 bases and J by 0 bases; unmatched bases: 5. CDR1 is SNHLY and CDR2 is FYNNEI in the germline V gene. This CDR3 contains 17 residues. Written as DNA, the CDR3 is TGTGCCAGCAGCCGACTAGCGGGAGGGTCTAGCACAGATACGCAGTATTTT. Protein product: CASSRLAGGSSTDTQYF.

The chain links TRBV28 to TRBJ1-2; D is ambiguous. CDR1 is MDHEN and CDR2 is SYDVKM in the germline V gene. The V end was cut by 8 bases, the J end by 3 bases, with 10 bases between. This CDR3 is 12 amino acids long. The CDR3 DNA sequence: TGTGCCAGCCTAATCCCCTACTATGGCTACACCTTC. Translating it yields CASLIPYYGYTF.

V usage is TRBV7-6 and J usage is TRBJ2-5; TRBD2 matches at 11 bases. The CDR3 is made up of 18 amino acids. Germline trimming cut 3 bases from V and 6 bases from J; bases unmatched to any gene: 15. Germline V gene data show CDR1 as SGHVS and CDR2 as FNYEAQ. The CDR3 sequence: CASSFFEDATSGNQTQYF. The CDR3 DNA reads TGTGCCAGCAGCTTTTTCGAGGATGCGACTAGCGGGAATCAGACCCAGTACTTC.

CDR3 nucleotides: TGTGCCAGCAGTTTAGGGGGCGGCCGGGAAAAACTGTTTTTT. Translated: CASSLGGGREKLFF. V is TRBV28 and J is TRBJ1-4; tentative D call: TRBD1 (6 bases). The ends were cut back, 2 bases at V and 8 bases at J, with 12 bases in the middle. Per the germline V gene, CDR1 is MDHEN and CDR2 is SYDVKM. The CDR3 is 14 residues long.

The J gene is TRBJ2-7, the V gene TRBV4-1, with D perhaps TRBD2 (5 bases). Germline CDR1 is MGHRA and CDR2 is YSYEKL. The CDR3 loop spans 15 amino acids. V dropped 3 bases and J dropped 7 bases, with 19 bases sitting between them. CDR3 sequence (DNA): TGCGCCAGCAGCCATAGCACGCCCGGGGTGGGTGAGCAGTACTTC. Translation: CASSHSTPGVGEQYF.

V usage is TRBV28 and J usage is TRBJ2-7, with 9 bases matching TRBD2. This CDR3 comprises 15 residues. Germline loops: CDR1 MDHEN, CDR2 SYDVKM. After removal of 4 bases from V and 5 bases from J, the junction contained 9 bases not matched to a gene. The CDR3: CASSSTGLAIHEQYF. Written as DNA, the CDR3 is TGTGCCAGCAGTTCAACGGGACTAGCAATCCACGAGCAGTACTTC.

The chain links TRBV7-2 to TRBJ1-2; a possible D gene is TRBD1 (5 bases). This CDR3 is built from 13 residues. Germline V CDR1 and CDR2: SGHTA, FQGNSA. Trimming removed 8 bases at V and 4 bases at J, with 14 bases between. The CDR3 sequence: CASGETGTYGYTF. Written as DNA, the CDR3 is TGTGCCAGCGGGGAAACGGGGACCTATGGCTACACCTTC.